This TCR beta chain is from a study of blood T cells in healthy people across ages. The sample holds a few counts of this clonotype. The CDR3 runs to 13 residues. The germline CDR1 and CDR2 sequences are SGHDN and FVKESK. V dropped 3 bases and J dropped 8 bases, with 11 bases sitting between them. Total RNA, at least 5 micrograms per sample, was extracted from PBMCs. A J-beta primer mix and a sample-barcoded 5' primer were used in a second PCR of roughly 6 to 11 cycles. TCRdb processed the 5' RACE reads anew with MiXCR; each CDR3 protein has one entry. The table lists about 1.7 million distinct CDR3 sequences, under 30% of them singletons.

V gene TRBV14 combines with J gene TRBJ2-1; D is possibly TRBD1 (6 bases). Sequencing was carried out using blood. This TCR was sampled from a woman aged 25 to 39 in good health. In DNA form, the CDR3 reads TGTGCCAGCAGCCAGTGGACAGTCTATGAGCAGTTCTTC. It is translated as CASSQWTVYEQFF.